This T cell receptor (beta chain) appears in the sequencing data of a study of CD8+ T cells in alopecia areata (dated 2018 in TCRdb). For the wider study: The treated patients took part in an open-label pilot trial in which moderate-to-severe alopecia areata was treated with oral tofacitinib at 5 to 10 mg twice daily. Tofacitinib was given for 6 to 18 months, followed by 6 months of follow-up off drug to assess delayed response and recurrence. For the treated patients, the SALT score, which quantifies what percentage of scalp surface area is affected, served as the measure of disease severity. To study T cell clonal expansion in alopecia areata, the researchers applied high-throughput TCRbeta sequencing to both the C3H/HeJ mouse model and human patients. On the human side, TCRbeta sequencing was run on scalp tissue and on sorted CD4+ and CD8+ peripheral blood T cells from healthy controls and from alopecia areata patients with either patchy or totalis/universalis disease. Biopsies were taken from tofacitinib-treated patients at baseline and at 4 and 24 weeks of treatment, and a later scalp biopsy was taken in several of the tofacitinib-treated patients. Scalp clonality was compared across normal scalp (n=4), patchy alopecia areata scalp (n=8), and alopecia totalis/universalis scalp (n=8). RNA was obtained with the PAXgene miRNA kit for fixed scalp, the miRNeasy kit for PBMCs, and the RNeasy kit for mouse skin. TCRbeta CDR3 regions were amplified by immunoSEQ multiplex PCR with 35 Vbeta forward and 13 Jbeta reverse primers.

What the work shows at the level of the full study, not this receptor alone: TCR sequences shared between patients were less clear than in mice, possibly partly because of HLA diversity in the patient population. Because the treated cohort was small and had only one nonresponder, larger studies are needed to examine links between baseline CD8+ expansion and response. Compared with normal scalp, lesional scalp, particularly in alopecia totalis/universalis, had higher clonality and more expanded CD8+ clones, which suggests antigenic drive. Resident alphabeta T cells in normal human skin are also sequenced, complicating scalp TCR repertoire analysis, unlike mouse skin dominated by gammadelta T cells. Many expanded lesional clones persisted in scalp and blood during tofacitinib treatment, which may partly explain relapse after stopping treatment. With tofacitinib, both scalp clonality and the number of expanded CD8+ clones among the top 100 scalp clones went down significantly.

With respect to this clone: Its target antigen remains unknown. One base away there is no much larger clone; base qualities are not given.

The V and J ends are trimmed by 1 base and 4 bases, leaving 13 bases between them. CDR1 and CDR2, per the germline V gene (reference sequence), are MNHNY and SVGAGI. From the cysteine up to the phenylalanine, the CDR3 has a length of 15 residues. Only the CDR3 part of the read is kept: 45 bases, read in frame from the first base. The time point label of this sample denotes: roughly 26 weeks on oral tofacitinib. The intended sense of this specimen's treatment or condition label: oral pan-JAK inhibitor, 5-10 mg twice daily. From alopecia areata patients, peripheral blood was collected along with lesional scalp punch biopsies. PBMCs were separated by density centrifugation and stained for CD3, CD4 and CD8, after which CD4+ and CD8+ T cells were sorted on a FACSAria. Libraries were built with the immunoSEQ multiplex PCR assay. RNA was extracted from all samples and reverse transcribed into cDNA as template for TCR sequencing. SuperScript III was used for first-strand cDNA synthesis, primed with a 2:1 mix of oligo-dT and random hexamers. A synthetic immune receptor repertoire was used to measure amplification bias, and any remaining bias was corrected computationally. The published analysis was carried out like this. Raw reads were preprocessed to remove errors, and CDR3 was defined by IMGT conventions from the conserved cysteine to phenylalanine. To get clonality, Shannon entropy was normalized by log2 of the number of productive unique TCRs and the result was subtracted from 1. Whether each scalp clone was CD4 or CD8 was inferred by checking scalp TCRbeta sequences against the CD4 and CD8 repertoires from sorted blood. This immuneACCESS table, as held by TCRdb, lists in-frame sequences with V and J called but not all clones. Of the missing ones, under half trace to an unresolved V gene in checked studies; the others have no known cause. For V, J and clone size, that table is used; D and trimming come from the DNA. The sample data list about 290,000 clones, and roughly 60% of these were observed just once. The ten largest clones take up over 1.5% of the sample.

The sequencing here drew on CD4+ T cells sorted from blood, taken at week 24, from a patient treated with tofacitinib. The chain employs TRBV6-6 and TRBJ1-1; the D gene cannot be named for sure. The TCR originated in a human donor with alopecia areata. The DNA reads TGTGCCAGCAGTTACTATGGCGTATCAATCACTGAAGCTTTCTTT. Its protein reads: CASSYYGVSITEAFF.